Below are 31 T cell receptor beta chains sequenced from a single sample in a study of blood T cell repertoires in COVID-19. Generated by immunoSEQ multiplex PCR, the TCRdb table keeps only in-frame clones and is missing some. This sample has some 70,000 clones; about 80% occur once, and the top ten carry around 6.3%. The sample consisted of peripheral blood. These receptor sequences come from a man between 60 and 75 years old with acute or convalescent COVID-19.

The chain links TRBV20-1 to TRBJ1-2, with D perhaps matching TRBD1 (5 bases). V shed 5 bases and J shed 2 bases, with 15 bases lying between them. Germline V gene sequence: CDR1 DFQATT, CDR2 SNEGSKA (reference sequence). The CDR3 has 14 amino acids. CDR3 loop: CSARDRLSNYGYTF. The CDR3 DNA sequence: TGCAGTGCTCGTGACAGATTATCGAACTATGGCTACACCTTC.

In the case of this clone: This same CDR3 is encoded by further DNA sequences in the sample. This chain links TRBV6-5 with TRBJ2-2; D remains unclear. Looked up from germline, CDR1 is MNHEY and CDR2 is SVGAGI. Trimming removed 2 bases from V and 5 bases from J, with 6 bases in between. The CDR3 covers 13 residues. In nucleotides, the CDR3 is TGTGCCAGCAGTTACGGGCCGACCGGGGAGCTGTTTTTT. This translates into CASSYGPTGELFF.

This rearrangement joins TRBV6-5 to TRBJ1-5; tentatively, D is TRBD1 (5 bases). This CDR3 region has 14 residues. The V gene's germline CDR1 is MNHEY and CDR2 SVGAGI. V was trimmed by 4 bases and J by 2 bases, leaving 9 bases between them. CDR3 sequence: CASSLGGGNQPQHF. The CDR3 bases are TGTGCCAGCAGTTTGGGGGGGGGCAATCAGCCCCAGCATTTT.

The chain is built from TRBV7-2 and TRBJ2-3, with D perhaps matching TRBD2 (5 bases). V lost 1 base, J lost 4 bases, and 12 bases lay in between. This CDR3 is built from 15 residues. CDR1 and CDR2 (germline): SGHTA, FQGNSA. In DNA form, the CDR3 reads TGTGCCAGCAGCTTAGGTCCGGGGAATGCAGATACGCAGTATTTT. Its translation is CASSLGPGNADTQYF.

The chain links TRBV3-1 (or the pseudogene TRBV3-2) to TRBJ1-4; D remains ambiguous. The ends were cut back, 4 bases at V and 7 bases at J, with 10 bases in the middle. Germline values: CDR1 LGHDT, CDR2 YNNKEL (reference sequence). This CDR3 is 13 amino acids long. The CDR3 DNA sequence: TGTGCCAGCAGCCGGGAAGGAGGTGAAAAACTGTTTTTT. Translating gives CASSREGGEKLFF.

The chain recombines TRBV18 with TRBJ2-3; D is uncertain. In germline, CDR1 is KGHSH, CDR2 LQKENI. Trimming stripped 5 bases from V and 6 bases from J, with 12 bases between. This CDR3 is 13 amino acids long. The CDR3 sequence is CASSGTVTDTQYF. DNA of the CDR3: TGTGCCAGCTCAGGAACAGTTACTGATACGCAGTATTTT.

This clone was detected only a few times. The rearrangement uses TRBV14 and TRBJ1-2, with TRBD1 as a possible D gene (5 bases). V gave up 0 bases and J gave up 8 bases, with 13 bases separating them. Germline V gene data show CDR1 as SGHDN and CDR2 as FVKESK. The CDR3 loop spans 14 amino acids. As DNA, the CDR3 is TGTGCCAGCAGCCAAGAGTCCAGGGCAGTGGGCTACACCTTC. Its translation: CASSQESRAVGYTF. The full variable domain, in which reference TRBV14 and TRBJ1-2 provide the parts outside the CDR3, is EAGVTQFPSHSVIEKGQTVTLRCDPISGHDNLYWYRRVMGKEIKFLLHFVKESKQDESGMPNNRFLAERTGGTYSTLKVQPAELEDSGVYFCASSQESRAVGYTFGSGTRLTVV.

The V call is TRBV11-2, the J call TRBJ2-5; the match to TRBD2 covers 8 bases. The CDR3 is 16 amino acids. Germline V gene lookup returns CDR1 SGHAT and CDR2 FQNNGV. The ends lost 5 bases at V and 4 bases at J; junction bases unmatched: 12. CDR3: CASSQGLRGGGETQYF. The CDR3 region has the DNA TGTGCCAGCAGCCAAGGGCTACGGGGGGGCGGAGAGACCCAGTACTTC.

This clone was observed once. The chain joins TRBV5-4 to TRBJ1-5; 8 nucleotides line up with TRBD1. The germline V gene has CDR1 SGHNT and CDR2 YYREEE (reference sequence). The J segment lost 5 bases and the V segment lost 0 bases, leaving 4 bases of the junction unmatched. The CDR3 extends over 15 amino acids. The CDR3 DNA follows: TGTGCCAGCAGCTTGGAACCGGGACAGGATCAGCCCCAGCATTTT. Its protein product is CASSLEPGQDQPQHF.

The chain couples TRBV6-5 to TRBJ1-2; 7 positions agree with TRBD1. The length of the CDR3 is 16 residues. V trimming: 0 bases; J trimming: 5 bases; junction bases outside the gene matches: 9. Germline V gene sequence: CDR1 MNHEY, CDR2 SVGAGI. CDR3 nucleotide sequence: TGTGCCAGCAGTTACTCTTGGGACAGAGGACCTTATGGCTACACCTTC. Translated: CASSYSWDRGPYGYTF.

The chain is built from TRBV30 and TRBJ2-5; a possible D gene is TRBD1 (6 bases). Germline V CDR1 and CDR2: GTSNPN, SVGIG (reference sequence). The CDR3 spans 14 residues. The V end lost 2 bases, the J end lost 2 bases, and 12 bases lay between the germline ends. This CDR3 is CAWSSGHRQETQYF. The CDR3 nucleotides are TGTGCCTGGAGTTCGGGACACCGTCAAGAGACCCAGTACTTC.

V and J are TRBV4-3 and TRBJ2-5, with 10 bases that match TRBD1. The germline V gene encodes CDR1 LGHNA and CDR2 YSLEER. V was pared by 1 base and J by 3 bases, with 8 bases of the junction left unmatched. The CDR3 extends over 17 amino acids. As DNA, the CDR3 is TGCGCCAGCAGCCAAGGAAACCGGGACAGGGGAGAAGAGACCCAGTACTTC. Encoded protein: CASSQGNRDRGEETQYF.

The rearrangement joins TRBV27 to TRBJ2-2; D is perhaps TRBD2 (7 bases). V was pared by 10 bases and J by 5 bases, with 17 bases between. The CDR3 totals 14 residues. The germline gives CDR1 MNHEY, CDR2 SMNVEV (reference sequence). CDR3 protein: CAIGGTRGTGELFF. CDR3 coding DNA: TGTGCCATCGGGGGGACACGAGGGACCGGGGAGCTGTTTTTT.

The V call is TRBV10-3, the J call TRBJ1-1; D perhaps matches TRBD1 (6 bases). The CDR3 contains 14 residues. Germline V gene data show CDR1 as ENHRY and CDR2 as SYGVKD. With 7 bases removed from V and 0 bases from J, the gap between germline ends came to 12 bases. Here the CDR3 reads CAITTTGMNTEAFF. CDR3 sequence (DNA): TGTGCCATCACCACGACAGGCATGAACACTGAAGCTTTCTTT.

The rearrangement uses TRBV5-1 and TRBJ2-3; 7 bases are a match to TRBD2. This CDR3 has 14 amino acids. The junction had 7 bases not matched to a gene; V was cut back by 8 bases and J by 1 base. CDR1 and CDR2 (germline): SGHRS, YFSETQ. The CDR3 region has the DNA TGCGCCAGTCTAGCGGAGGAAGGCACAGATACGCAGTATTTT. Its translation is CASLAEEGTDTQYF.

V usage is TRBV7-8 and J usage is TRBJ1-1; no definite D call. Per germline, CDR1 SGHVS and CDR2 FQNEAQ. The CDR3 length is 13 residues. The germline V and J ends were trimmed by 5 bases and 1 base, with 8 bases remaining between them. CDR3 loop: CASSLRENTEAFF. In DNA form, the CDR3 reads TGTGCCAGCAGCCTGAGGGAGAACACTGAAGCTTTCTTT.

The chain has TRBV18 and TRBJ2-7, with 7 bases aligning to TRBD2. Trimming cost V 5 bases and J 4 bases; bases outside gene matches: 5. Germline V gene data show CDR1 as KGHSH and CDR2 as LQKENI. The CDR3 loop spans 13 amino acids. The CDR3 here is CASSRTRGYEQYV. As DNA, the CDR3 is TGTGCCAGCTCAAGGACGCGGGGGTACGAGCAGTACGTC.

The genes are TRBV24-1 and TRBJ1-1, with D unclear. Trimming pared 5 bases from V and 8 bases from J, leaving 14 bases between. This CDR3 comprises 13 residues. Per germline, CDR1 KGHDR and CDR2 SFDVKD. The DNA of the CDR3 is TGTGCCACCAGTGGCAATTGGGCGATCGAAGCTTTCTTT. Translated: CATSGNWAIEAFF.

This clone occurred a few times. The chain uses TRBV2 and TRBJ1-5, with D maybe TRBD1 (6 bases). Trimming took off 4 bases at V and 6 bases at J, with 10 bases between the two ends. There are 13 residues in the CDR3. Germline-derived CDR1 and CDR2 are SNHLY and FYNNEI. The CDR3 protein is CASSVPQGQPQHF. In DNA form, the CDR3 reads TGTGCCAGCAGTGTACCACAGGGTCAGCCCCAGCATTTT.

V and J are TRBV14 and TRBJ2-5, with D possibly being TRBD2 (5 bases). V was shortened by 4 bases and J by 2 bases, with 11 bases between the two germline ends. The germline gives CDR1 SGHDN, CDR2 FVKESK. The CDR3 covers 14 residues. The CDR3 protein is CASSPRTFQETQYF. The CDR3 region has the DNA TGTGCCAGCAGCCCACGGACTTTTCAAGAGACCCAGTACTTC.

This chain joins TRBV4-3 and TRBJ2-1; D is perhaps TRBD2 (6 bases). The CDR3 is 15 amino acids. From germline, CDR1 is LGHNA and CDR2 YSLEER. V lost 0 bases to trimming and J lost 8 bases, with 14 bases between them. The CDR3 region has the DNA TGCGCCAGCAGCCAAGATTCCGGACTAAGATATGAGCAGTTCTTC. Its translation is CASSQDSGLRYEQFF.

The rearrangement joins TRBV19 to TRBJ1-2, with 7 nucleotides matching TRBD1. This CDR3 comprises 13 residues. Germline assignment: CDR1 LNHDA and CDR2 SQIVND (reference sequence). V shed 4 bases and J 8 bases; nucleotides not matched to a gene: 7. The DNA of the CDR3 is TGTGCCAGTAGTACTGGGACAGTAAGGGGCTACACCTTC. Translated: CASSTGTVRGYTF.

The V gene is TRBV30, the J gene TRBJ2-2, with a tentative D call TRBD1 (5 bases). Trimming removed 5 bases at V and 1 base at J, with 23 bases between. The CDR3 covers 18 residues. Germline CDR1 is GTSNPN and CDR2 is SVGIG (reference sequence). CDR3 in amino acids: CAWESGFFGHLNTGELFF. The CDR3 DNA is TGTGCCTGGGAATCTGGATTTTTTGGACACCTGAACACCGGGGAGCTGTTTTTT.

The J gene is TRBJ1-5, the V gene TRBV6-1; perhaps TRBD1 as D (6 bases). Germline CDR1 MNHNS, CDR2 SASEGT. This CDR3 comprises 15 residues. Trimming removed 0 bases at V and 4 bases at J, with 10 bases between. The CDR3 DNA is TGTGCCAGCAGTGAAGCAGGGGGGGCGAATCAGCCCCAGCATTTT. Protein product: CASSEAGGANQPQHF.

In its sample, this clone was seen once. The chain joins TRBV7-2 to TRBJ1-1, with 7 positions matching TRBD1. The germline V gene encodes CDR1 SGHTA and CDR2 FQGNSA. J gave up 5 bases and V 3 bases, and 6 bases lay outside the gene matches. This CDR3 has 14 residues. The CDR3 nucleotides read TGTGCCAGCAGCTTGGACAGGTGGGTTACTGAAGCTTTCTTT. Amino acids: CASSLDRWVTEAFF.

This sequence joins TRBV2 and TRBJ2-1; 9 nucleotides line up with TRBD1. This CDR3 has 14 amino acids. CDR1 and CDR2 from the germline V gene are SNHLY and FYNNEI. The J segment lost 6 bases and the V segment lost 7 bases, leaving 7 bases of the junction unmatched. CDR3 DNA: TGTGCCAGCACCCCGGGACAGGGCTCCAATGAGCAGTTCTTC. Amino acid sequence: CASTPGQGSNEQFF.

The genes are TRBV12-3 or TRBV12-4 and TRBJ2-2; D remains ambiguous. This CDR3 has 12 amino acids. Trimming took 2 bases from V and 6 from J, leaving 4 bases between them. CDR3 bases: TGTGCCAGCAGTTTATTCGCCGGGGAGCTGTTTTTT. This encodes CASSLFAGELFF.

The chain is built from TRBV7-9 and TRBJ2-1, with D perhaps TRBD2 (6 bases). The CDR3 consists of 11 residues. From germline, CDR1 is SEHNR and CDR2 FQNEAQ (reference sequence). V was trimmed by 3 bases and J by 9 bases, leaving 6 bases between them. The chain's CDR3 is CASSLEGEQFF. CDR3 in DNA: TGTGCCAGCAGCTTGGAGGGTGAGCAGTTCTTC.

CDR3 residues: CASSLVSRVYGYTF. Written as DNA, the CDR3 is TGTGCCAGCAGCTTGGTCTCCAGGGTCTATGGCTACACCTTC. The V call is TRBV5-6, the J call TRBJ1-2; a possible D gene is TRBD1 (5 bases). Between the trimmed V and J ends, which lost 0 bases and 4 bases, there was a span of 10 bases. Germline lookup yields CDR1 SGHDT and CDR2 YYEEEE. CDR3 size: 14 residues.

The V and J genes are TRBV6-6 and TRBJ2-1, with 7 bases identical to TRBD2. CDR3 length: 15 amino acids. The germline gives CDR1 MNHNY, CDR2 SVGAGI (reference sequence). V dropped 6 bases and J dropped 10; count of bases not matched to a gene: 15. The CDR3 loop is CASSFLTSDIGEQFF. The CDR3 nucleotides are TGTGCCAGCAGCTTCTTAACTAGCGATATTGGGGAGCAGTTCTTC.

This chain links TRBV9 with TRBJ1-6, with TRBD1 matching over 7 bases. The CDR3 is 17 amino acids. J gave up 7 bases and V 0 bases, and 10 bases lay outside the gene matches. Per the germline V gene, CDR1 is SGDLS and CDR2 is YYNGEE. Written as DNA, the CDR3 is TGTGCCAGCAGCGTAGGAGGGGGATGGGACAGAAATTCACCCCTCCACTTT. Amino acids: CASSVGGGWDRNSPLHF.